This is a list of T cell receptor beta chains from one sample in a study of shared clonotypes between healthy human individuals. Clones were sequenced by immunoSEQ multiplex PCR, and TCRdb holds only the in-frame ones, with some missing. The sample shows more than 1.2 million clones, approximately 98.5% of them seen only once. What was sequenced was naive CD4+ T cells sorted from blood. The receptors derive from a man younger than 40 in good health. CDR3s include the opening cysteine and the closing phenylalanine or tryptophan. Each record gives: V gene, D gene, J gene, CDR3 protein. The D gene is left open where the match is weak.

TRBV7-8,.,TRBJ2-2,CASSLDGSGELFF
TRBV5-1,.,TRBJ2-7,CASSFQGTYEQYF
TRBV6-1,.,TRBJ2-5,CASSPRTAQETQYF
TRBV15,.,TRBJ2-3,CATSRDPTASLGDTQYF
TRBV7-2,.,TRBJ2-1,CASSTGPRGYNEQFF
TRBV19,.,TRBJ1-5,CASSLRGVGGNQPQHF
TRBV7-9,.,TRBJ2-7,CASSHTRDTTYEQYF
TRBV4-1,.,TRBJ1-2,CASSKGIGGTTNYGYTF
TRBV27,.,TRBJ2-1,CASSLSGQFHEQFF
TRBV5-6,.,TRBJ2-1,CASSLIGQRSYNEQFF
TRBV27,.,TRBJ1-5,CASSLWTPRQADSNQPQHF
TRBV5-4,TRBD1,TRBJ2-7,CASTPGQGRGATDEQYF
TRBV5-1,TRBD2,TRBJ2-1,CASSSRTSGSRSEQFF
TRBV27,TRBD1,TRBJ1-5,CASSSPTGNQPQHF
TRBV5-1,.,TRBJ1-3,CASSFLAGTSGNTIYF
TRBV30,.,TRBJ1-1,CAWKTVNTEAFF
TRBV5-4,.,TRBJ2-1,CASSPHIGGLYNEQFF
TRBV5-1,.,TRBJ2-1,CASSLNGGAGYEQFF
TRBV11-3,.,TRBJ1-1,CASSSSPQPGTRTFF
TRBV28,.,TRBJ1-5,CASSLGRRGYQPQHF